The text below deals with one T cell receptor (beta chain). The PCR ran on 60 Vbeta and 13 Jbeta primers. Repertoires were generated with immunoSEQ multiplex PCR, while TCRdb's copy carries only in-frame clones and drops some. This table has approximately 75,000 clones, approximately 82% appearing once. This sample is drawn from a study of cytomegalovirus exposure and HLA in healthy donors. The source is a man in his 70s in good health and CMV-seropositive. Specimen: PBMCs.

The CDR3 bases are TGTGCCAGCAGCCAGGTAATAGCGGGAGGAAACGAGCAGTACTTC. Its protein product is CASSQVIAGGNEQYF. The chain recombines TRBV6-1 with TRBJ2-7; TRBD2 aligns across 10 bases. The CDR3 sequence is 15 residues long. Trimming cost V 6 bases and J 5 bases; bases outside gene matches: 10. Germline V gene sequence: CDR1 MNHNS, CDR2 SASEGT.